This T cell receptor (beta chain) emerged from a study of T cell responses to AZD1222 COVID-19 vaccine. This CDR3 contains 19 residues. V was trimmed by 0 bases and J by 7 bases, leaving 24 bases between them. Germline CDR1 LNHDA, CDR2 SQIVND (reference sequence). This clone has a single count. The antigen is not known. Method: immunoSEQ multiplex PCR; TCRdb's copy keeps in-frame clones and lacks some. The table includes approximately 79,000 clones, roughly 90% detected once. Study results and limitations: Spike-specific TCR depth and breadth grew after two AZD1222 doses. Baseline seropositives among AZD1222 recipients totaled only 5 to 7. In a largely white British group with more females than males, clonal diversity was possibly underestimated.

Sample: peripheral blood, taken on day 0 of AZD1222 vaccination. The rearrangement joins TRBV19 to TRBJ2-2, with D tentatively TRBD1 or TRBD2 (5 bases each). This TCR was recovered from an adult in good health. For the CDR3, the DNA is TGTGCCAGTAGTATAGATCAGAGGTATGAGGGATACGGACACGGGGAGCTGTTTTTT. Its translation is CASSIDQRYEGYGHGELFF.